This T cell receptor beta chain was recovered during a study of blood T cell repertoires in COVID-19. Study-level background: Some COVID-19 samples were acute and others convalescent; all came from the United States, Italy and Spain. In each case, the material was cDNA or gDNA derived from T cells, B-cell-depleted T cells, or PBMCs.

Per the study methods: Using reference gene primer amplification, nucleated cell counts were estimated. TCRdb's copy holds only in-frame clones and misses some; the assay was immunoSEQ multiplex PCR. V and J calls and clone size come straight from that table; D and trimming were deduced from the DNA. This sample has approximately 60,000 clones, with 65% to 90% found just once. CDR3 length: 13 residues. Trimming shortened V by 2 bases and J by 2 bases, and 6 bases separated the two germline ends. CDR1 is MNHEY, CDR2 SVGAGI, per germline. The gene calls are TRBV6-5 and TRBJ1-2; tentative D call: TRBD1 (5 bases). The TCR originated in a man aged 50 to 59 with active COVID-19. Sequences were obtained from peripheral blood. CDR3 in DNA: TGTGCCAGCAGTTACGCAGGGAACTATGGCTACACCTTC. Residues: CASSYAGNYGYTF.